This TCR beta chain was profiled in a study of blood T cell repertoires in COVID-19 (dated by TCRdb to the early 2020s). For context, the study as a whole: Samples covering the acute and convalescent phases of COVID-19 were provided by collaborators in the United States, Italy and Spain. Sample metadata almost always included a de-identified subject ID, COVID-19 status, age in years and sex. A freely available public database, intended as a resource for researchers studying the immune response to SARS-CoV-2, is where the repertoires were released. Deeply sampled blood TCRbeta repertoires from subjects exposed to, actively infected with, or recovered from COVID-19 were included in the dataset. HLA class I and class II types, where available, came from metadata supplied by the sample provider rather than from assay-based typing. Samples came from the ongoing ImmuneRACE study (first 160 participants) plus 1,254 subjects from 6 global collaborators. The material from the prospective study consisted of cDNA or gDNA derived from T cells, B-cell-depleted T cells, or PBMCs. Overall results and qualifications from the work: How much clinical and demographic metadata was included differed by source and by participant, and the metadata was provided uncurated.

To note about this clone: The antigen this receptor binds is unknown. No base quality values were provided; no much bigger clone lies one nucleotide off.

The V and J ends are trimmed by 5 bases and 2 bases, leaving 11 bases between them. From a lookup of the germline V gene, CDR1 and CDR2 are SQVTM and ANQGSEA. The CDR3 sequence holds 13 residues, the cysteine and phenylalanine included. Only the CDR3 part of the read is kept: 39 bases, read in frame from the first base. Participants in the prospective study were aged about 18 to 100 years, lived in 20 to 30 United States geographic areas, and enrolled through a virtual design. To assign participants to cohorts, the prospective study relied on clinical history that participants themselves reported in a screening survey and a study questionnaire. Recovered participants in ImmuneRACE Cohort 3 were defined by two consecutive negative NP/OP PCR tests, clearance by a healthcare professional, or resolution of symptoms. In the prospective study, mobile phlebotomists collected whole blood, serum and a nasopharyngeal or oropharyngeal swab from each participant. Additional blood draws and questionnaires over an approximately 2-month period could optionally be provided by prospective study participants. Before DNA extraction, prospective study blood samples were shipped either frozen or at room temperature.

TCRbeta CDR3 regions were amplified from genomic DNA using the immunoSEQ Assay, a bias-controlled multiplex PCR. As for how the authors treated the data: Nucleated cell counts per sample were estimated from amplification of reference gene primers within the assay. To quantify the absolute abundance of each unique TCRbeta CDR3 rearrangement, sequence reads were collapsed and filtered. Productive Simpson clonality was computed per sample as the square root of Simpson's diversity index over productive rearrangements. Not all clones reach the TCRdb copy of this immuneACCESS table, which keeps in-frame sequences only. Checked studies attribute under half of the gap to unresolved V genes and leave the rest unexplained. The DNA was the basis for D and trimming; V, J and clone size are from that table. Present in this sample are some 400,000 clones, over 75% of which were seen just once. 1.3% of the sample is taken by the ten largest.

The chain uses TRBV29-1 and TRBJ2-3; the D gene is perhaps TRBD2, on 6 matching bases. The TCR comes from a man aged 30 to 39 who had recovered from COVID-19. The sample taken for sequencing was PBMCs or T cells enriched from blood (not recorded which). The DNA sequence is given as TGCAGCGTTCAGCGGGCCTTCACAGATACGCAGTATTTT. Its protein is CSVQRAFTDTQYF.